This T cell receptor beta chain was captured in a study of cytomegalovirus exposure and HLA in healthy donors (dated by TCRdb to about 2017). About the full investigation: In an earlier analysis of about 560 of the donors, 250 to 300 Gb of sequence data and approximately 100 million unique TCR beta sequences from roughly 200 million T cells were reported. Roughly 300 gigabases of sequencing data and approximately 92 million unique TCR sequences made up an early release that covered roughly 670 HLA-typed donors. The genetic ancestry cluster associated with self-reported Caucasian donors included over 80% of the approximately 430 genotyped donors. The aim of the study was to test whether cataloging public T cell receptors could identify signatures of past pathogen exposure. Using immunosequencing, the study profiled T cell repertoires from 640 or so subjects and related those repertoires to cytomegalovirus serostatus. A separate validation cohort of roughly 120 different subjects was used in addition to the roughly 670-subject first cohort. To predict cytomegalovirus infection status, the study brought together high-throughput TCR immunosequencing, statistical association of individual TCRs with disease status, and machine learning. To study patterns of TCR occurrence, a later analysis re-analyzed previously published TCR beta repertoires from 500 to 850 donors and added high-resolution HLA genotyping. In the later analysis, no new phenotypic data were used to find candidate immune exposures; instead, reliance was placed on TCR beta sequences and their occurrence across donors. In an earlier analysis of 500 to 650 of the donors, high-throughput TCR beta sequencing was used to judge whether each TCR beta V gene segment behaved as functional or pseudogenic. Alongside the repertoire data, information on donor age, sex, ethnicity and CMV serostatus was compiled. A later genetic analysis used genome-wide SNP genotypes for about 65% of the roughly 670 donors, treating that subset as a discovery cohort. All discovery cohort repertoires had been generated using a single sequencing platform. Both class I and class II loci were covered by HLA typing, at four-digit resolution. Typing coverage varied by locus: roughly 620-640 donors for A, B, C, DRB1 and DQB1; roughly 500 for DQA1; more than 600 for DPA1; roughly 450 for DPB1. About five DR-DQ haplotypes were treated as single units for association and clustering because of strong linkage in the cohort. Among some 410 genotyped donors of the cohort, an average of about 240,000 unique TCR beta nucleotide sequences was sequenced per donor, of which about 20% were non-productive.

CDR1 and CDR2, per the germline V gene, are MNHEY and SVGAGI. V and J are trimmed by 7 bases and 0 bases, and the gene matches miss 6 bases of the junction. The CDR3 has 14 amino acids, counting the end cysteine and phenylalanine. CDR3 DNA only is kept here, 42 bases in frame from base 1. Receptor amplification or capture employed the immunoSEQ multiplex PCR assay. For the multiplex PCR, a mixture combining 60 forward primers for TCR Vbeta segments and 13 reverse primers for TCR Jbeta segments was used. A multiplex PCR assay on genomic DNA amplified the CDR3 region of rearranged TCR beta genes. Amplified TCR beta libraries were sequenced as 87-base-pair reads on the Illumina HiSeq System. The published analysis was carried out like this. A later analysis counted approximately 74 million unique TCR beta chains across the 550 to 750 repertoires, and 9.5 million to 11 million of these chains were shared by at least two donors. To remove PCR and sequencing errors, raw reads were error-corrected and collapsed into unique sequences using a nearest-neighbor algorithm that merged closely related sequences. Alignment of CDR3 sequences to IMGT reference sequences was used to assign V, D and J gene segments. For a sequence to be retained, a match of at least six nucleotides was required to both a V gene segment and a J gene segment. Rearrangements were classified as productive when the CDR3 lacked stop codons and remained in frame with V and J, and all other rearrangements were classified as non-productive. CDR3 was defined by IMGT convention, running from the second conserved V-encoded cysteine to the conserved J-encoded phenylalanine. The earlier analysis of a few hundred of the donors excluded any sequence lacking an unambiguous match to a single V gene segment. In an earlier analysis of almost 600 of the donors, a V segment was called functional when productive rearrangements were above 56.7%, and segregating when the standard deviation between donors exceeded 5%. To diagnose cytomegalovirus status from the catalog of TCR beta chain sequences, a statistical classification framework was built. V and J gene assignment, in a later analysis, came from comparing TCR nucleotide sequences with IMGT/GENE-DB human TR gene sequences. In a later analysis, CDR3 sequences and most-parsimonious VDJ recombination scenarios were assigned using the TCRdist pipeline. In a later analysis, each TCR beta chain was defined by its CDR3 amino acid sequence together with its V-gene family, and reads lacking a unique V-gene family were excluded. As a way to deal with suspected cross-contamination and a sequencing artifact, a later analysis dropped roughly 620 nucleotide sequences that were highly shared and had low generation probability. In a later analysis, a clonal expansion index was calculated for each public chain from normalized within-repertoire ranks of inferred template counts. A later analysis computed generation probabilities with a VDJ recombination model fitted to out-of-frame rearrangements, and checked the results against IGoR. A later analysis scored TCR-TCR, TCR-HLA and TCR-CMV co-occurrence with hypergeometric tests, applying a repertoire-size bias correction to TCR pairs. To estimate false discovery rates, a later analysis permuted the HLA or CMV assignments 20 times. A later analysis grouped co-occurring TCRs with DBSCAN, adding TCRdist sequence similarity when clustering within HLA-allele-positive subsets. Repertoires with fewer than 30,000 or more than 120,000 public chains, plus five repertoires with anomalous nucleotide sharing, were excluded from co-occurrence clustering. Sourced from immuneACCESS, this table was stored by TCRdb with only in-frame sequences that have V and J called. A share of the clones is absent; for the studies checked, an unresolved V gene accounts for under half, and the remainder has no known explanation. For V, J and clone size, that table is used; D and trimming come from the DNA. The sample contains under 200,000 clones, around 73% of them found a single time. The biggest ten clones account for around 2.2% of the sample.

General findings and caveats noted by the study authors: According to a later analysis, parvovirus B19, influenza, CMV and Epstein-Barr virus appeared linked to several top co-occurrence clusters. Roughly uniform sequencing depth across donors was assumed in presence/absence analyses, although this assumption may not hold. V-gene and J-gene trimming of TCR beta chains was associated with a missense DCLRE1C variant in a later genetic analysis, and the association was replicated in an independent cohort. Because counts were too low, about 15 rarely observed V segments, including chromosome 9 orphons, were left out of the earlier analysis of about 500 of the donors. According to the authors, the approach could potentially be generalized to other disease states and immunological phenotypes. While some public TCRs were present in many individuals, most TCR sequences turned up only very rarely across donors. The study listed 150 to 200 TCR beta chains as associated with cytomegalovirus. In this cohort, only TCR beta chains were sequenced, and detectable features were limited by the absence of alpha or paired-chain data. Broadly in line with IMGT annotations, most TCR beta V segments showed up in productive rearrangements about 87% or about 30% of the time in an earlier analysis of around 600 of the donors. Assigning TCR associations to individual alleles was difficult when HLA alleles, especially DR and DQ, strongly co-occurred. According to a later analysis, most CMV-associated TCR beta chains appeared to be HLA-restricted, and the HLA associations seemed to be driven largely by CMV exposure. At a false discovery rate of 0.05, a later analysis linked approximately 18,000 TCR beta sequences to specific HLA alleles. A further reported finding was that TCR beta sequences accurately predicted the HLA-A and HLA-B alleles for most subjects in the first cohort. In vitro tests confirmed that a few of the cytomegalovirus-associated TCR beta chains recognize cytomegalovirus antigens. The only immune exposure information available for the cohort was CMV serostatus. Linkage disequilibrium might explain the correlated functional status among segregating V segments, but an unknown experimental factor could not be ruled out. Because HLA typing was missing for some donors at each locus, association tests included only the typed subset. Because the 87-base-pair reads could not distinguish some IMGT-functional V segments, including TRBV6-2 and TRBV6-3, those segments were excluded. A group of highly shared sequence variants was considered likely to be a technical artifact of the sequencing pipeline. Compared with the approximately 710-donor mean, donors in an Asian-associated ancestry cluster had fewer N-insertions in productive TCRs, according to a later genetic analysis. In a later analysis, TCR association rates were found to vary across HLA loci, with the most associated TCRs seen for DRB1 alleles and the fewest for HLA-C alleles. In both the original and validation cohorts, the classifier was reported to diagnose cytomegalovirus status with high specificity and sensitivity. A later analysis found that HLA-associated TCR beta chains were more clonally expanded and had lower generation probabilities than equally common non-associated chains.

This clone was counted a single time. Its antigen has not been determined. No quality values exist for individual bases; no much larger clone is one base distant. The cohort comprised hundreds of healthy bone marrow donors. At the time of sampling, every cohort member was nominally healthy, though immune exposures that went unrecorded were likely present. The donor was CMV seronegative and belonged to the group of around 350 seronegative cohort members. A peripheral blood sample was provided by each donor, and peripheral blood mononuclear cells were used for TCR beta sequencing. The Qiagen DNeasy Blood Extraction Kit was used to extract genomic DNA from the blood cell samples.

Sequencing input: PBMCs. The rearrangement joined TRBV6-5 to TRBJ2-7, with 7 central nucleotides matching TRBD2. The receptor's source is a man aged 55 to 70 in good health and CMV-seronegative. The CDR3 corresponds to CASTQRGSSYEQYF. The DNA is as follows: TGTGCCAGCACCCAGCGGGGCTCCTCCTACGAGCAGTACTTC.